This TCR beta chain originates from a study of shared clonotypes between healthy human individuals. The table came from immunoSEQ multiplex PCR; TCRdb's copy has only in-frame clones and leaves some out. This sample carries over a million clones, about 77% of them seen once, and the ten largest clones take approximately 1.5%. As regards this clone: Its cognate antigen is unknown.

Study-wide points: The study found roughly 5% of naive CD4 clonotypes shared across four donors. Expectations were that clonotype sharing among donors would be affected by sequencing depth.

The clonotype comes from a man aged 18 to 30 in good health. Sequenced: memory CD4+ T cells sorted from blood. The subset: CD45RA-negative fraction.

The CDR3 reads CAWSLSLNTGELFF. Here the CDR3 DNA reads TGTGCCTGGAGTTTGTCTTTGAACACCGGGGAGCTGTTTTTT. The V gene is TRBV30, the J gene TRBJ2-2; D remains ambiguous. The CDR3 totals 14 residues. V lost 2 bases and J 1 base, leaving 8 bases between the germline ends. Germline CDR1 GTSNPN, CDR2 SVGIG (reference sequence).